This record concerns one T cell receptor beta chain sequence. What antigen it recognizes has not been identified. Base qualities are not at hand, and no much larger clone is one base apart. Ficoll-Paque density gradient centrifugation was the method used to isolate PBMCs. Germline trimming amounts to 4 bases on V and 4 bases on J, with 17 as the count of junction bases outside the gene matches. Taken from cysteine to phenylalanine, the CDR3 has 18 residues. CDR3 DNA is the only sequence kept; it has 54 bases, read in frame from the first base. In the germline V gene, CDR1 corresponds to SGHRS and CDR2 to YFSETQ. Sequenced using an Illumina NovaSeq 6000. TCRalpha and TCRbeta cDNA libraries were constructed by 5'RACE with constant-segment primers, with sample barcodes and unique molecular identifiers being introduced. RNA was extracted from every sample with Trizol reagent. Amplification of the libraries took two PCR steps, and the second step added a second sample barcode plus Illumina TruSeq adapters. Libraries were sequenced on an Illumina NovaSeq with 2 x 150 bp paired-end reads. From the authors' description of their analysis: The reads were demultiplexed and collapsed into UMI-guided consensus sequences using migec v1.2.7. Using mixcr v2.1.11, UMI consensuses were aligned to TRA and TRB V and J templates and then assembled into clonotypes. A clonotype was counted as expanded or contracted only when both edgeR and NoisET called the clonotype significant, with the noise models trained on biological replicates. edgeR calls used a false discovery rate-adjusted p below 0.01 and a log2 fold-change threshold of 1. As an exploratory analysis of dynamics, PCA with hierarchical clustering was applied to max-normalized trajectories of the 1000 most abundant clonotypes. Separately sequenced CD4+ and CD8+ repertoires were used to assign the CD4 or CD8 phenotype of responding clones. TCRdb passed the public sequencing reads through fastp at Q25 and MiXCR, retaining productive beta sequences. Each entry merges the rows of one CDR3 protein and shows their most common DNA and genes. These V and J calls rely on TCRdb rather than the paper's analysis. This sample gives hundreds of thousands of distinct CDR3 sequences in total; 28% of them show up just once. Of the sample, roughly 13% is held by the ten largest clones.

The data belong to a study of T-cell memory formation after mild COVID-19 (dated by TCRdb to about 2021). Background for the entire study: Most TCR sequence clusters were specific to one of the two donors. Longitudinal TCRalpha and TCRbeta repertoire sequencing tracked T-cell clones expanding and contracting after mild COVID-19 in a couple of donors. The cohort comprised two young, previously healthy adult volunteers, one female and one male. Results and caveats for the whole study, not just this receptor: The detection of some responding clones in pre-infection memory suggests that pre-existing cross-reactive memory T cells joined the SARS-CoV-2 response. SARS-CoV-2 specificity was not confirmed for the second-wave clones peaking on day 37. Only a couple of mild cases were covered by the study, and larger cohorts that include severe cases with pre-infection samples were considered necessary. Clones that contracted from day 15 to 85 showed balanced CD4/CD8 phenotypes, whereas a second wave of clones that expanded from day 15 to 37 leaned towards CD4+. Contracting CD4+ clones were found mainly in CM and EM memory subsets, while CD8+ clones were enriched in EMRA.

The sample taken for sequencing was PBMCs or a T cell subset sorted from them (not recorded which). The sequence was collected from an adult woman who had mild COVID-19 (a few samples of this study predate the infection). The sample titles of this study are shuffled in the database, so cell type and time point are left out; the donor was told from shared clones. The sequence joins TRBV5-1 to TRBJ2-7, and TRBD2 matches 10 of the central bases. In nucleotide form, the sequence is TGCGCCAGCAGCCCAGACAGGGCGATTAGCGGGGGGCTGTACGAGCAGTACTTC. It codes for CASSPDRAISGGLYEQYF.